These T cell receptor beta chains were read from a single sample in a study of T cell repertoires in cytomegalovirus infection. TCRdb redid the calling of the reads with MiXCR, one entry per CDR3 protein. The data hold roughly 730,000 distinct CDR3 sequences, with 33% observed a single time. For these receptors, no antigen is known. The sequencing here drew on cultured PBMCs, taken from culture after CMV antigen stimulation. The receptors come from a human donor in good health (CMV status not recorded). Some clones in this sample may be carry-over from other donors' samples. Both conserved end residues are part of each CDR3. D genes are given only for firm matches. Some rows have no size entry. The others give once, few or many, or a class for an expanded clone.

cdr3_aa,cdr3_nt,v_call,d_call,clone_size,j_call
CAIYGGDKTNYGYTF,TGTGCCATCTACGGAGGGGACAAAACTAACTATGGCTACACCTTC,TRBV28,NA,NA,TRBJ1-2
CASIRERETQYF,TGTGCCAGCATAAGGGAGCGGGAGACCCAGTACTTC,TRBV2,NA,NA,TRBJ2-5
CASSFYLDTQYF,TGTGCCAGCAGCTTTTACCTAGATACGCAGTATTTT,TRBV7-2,NA,many,TRBJ2-3
CASNTPDRTYEQYF,TGTGCCAGCAACACACCGGACAGAACCTACGAGCAGTACTTC,TRBV6-2/TRBV6-3,NA,few,TRBJ2-7
CASSGLRGPRIHEQYF,TGCGCCAGCAGCGGATTACGAGGGCCTAGGATACACGAGCAGTACTTC,TRBV4-3,NA,NA,TRBJ2-7
CASSLDFNSYEQYF,TGTGCCAGCAGCTTGGACTTCAACTCCTACGAGCAGTACTTC,TRBV5-4,NA,few,TRBJ2-7
CASSPPFMRSYEQYF,TGTGCCAGCAGCCCTCCCTTCATGAGGTCCTACGAGCAGTACTTC,TRBV7-6,NA,few,TRBJ2-7
CASSVDGTDSPLHF,TGTGCCAGCAGTGTGGACGGTACTGATTCACCCCTCCACTTT,TRBV6-8,NA,NA,TRBJ1-6
CASSFSVGELFF,TGTGCCAGCAGCTTTAGCGTCGGGGAGCTGTTTTTT,TRBV7-6,NA,few,TRBJ2-2
CSATTGTLDSEKLFF,TGCAGTGCTACTACCGGGACCTTAGATAGTGAAAAACTGTTTTTT,TRBV20-1,NA,few,TRBJ1-4
CASSLMLAGVNEQFF,TGTGCCAGCAGCTTGATGCTAGCGGGAGTGAATGAGCAGTTCTTC,TRBV5-6,TRBD2,NA,TRBJ2-1